This TCR beta chain was sequenced in a study of T cell repertoires in cytomegalovirus infection. The table lists this clonotype with many counts. The CDR3 runs to 12 residues. V was cut by 4 bases and J by 5 bases, with 8 bases left in between. CDR1 and CDR2 from the germline V gene are SEHNR and FQNEAQ (reference sequence). TCRdb analysed the reads with MiXCR anew, one entry per CDR3 protein. The table has hundreds of thousands of distinct CDR3 sequences, roughly 22% seen once. The receptor was derived from a human donor in good health (CMV status not recorded). Some clones in this sample may be carry-over from other donors' samples. The rearrangement links TRBV7-9 to TRBJ1-1; D not resolved. The source material was CD8+ T cells from PBMCs. CDR3 coding DNA: TGTGCCAGCAGCTACCCCGTGACTGAAGCTTTCTTT. Amino acids: CASSYPVTEAFF.